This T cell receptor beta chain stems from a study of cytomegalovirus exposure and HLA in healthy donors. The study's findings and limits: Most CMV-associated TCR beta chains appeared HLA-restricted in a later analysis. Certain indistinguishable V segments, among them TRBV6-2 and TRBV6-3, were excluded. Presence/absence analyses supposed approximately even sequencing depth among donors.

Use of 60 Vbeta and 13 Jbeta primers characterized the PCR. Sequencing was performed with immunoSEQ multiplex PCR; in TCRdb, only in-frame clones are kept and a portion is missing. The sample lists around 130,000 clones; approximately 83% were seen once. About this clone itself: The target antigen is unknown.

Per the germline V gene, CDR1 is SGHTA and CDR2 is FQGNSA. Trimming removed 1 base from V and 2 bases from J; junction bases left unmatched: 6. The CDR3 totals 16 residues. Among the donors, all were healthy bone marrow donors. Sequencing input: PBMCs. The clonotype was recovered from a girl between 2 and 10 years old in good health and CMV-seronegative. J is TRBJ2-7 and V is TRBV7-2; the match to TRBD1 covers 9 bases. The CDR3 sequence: CASSLGIDRGAYEQYF. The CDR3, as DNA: TGTGCCAGCAGCTTAGGAATCGACAGGGGGGCCTACGAGCAGTACTTC.